The 25 T cell receptor beta chains below all came from one sample that was sequenced in a study of response to subunit inactivated influenza vaccine. TCRdb re-derived calls from the RT-PCR reads in MiXCR, one entry per CDR3 protein. The data hold just over 300,000 distinct CDR3 sequences, with 22% observed a single time. The sequencing here drew on PBMCs from blood, taken less than 22 months after vaccination. These receptors came from a man in his fifties or sixties who received an inactivated influenza vaccine.

The J gene is TRBJ1-2, the V gene TRBV10-2; tentatively, D is TRBD1 (6 bases). This CDR3 region has 13 residues. Germline V gives CDR1 WSHSY, CDR2 SAAADI. The ends were cut back, 4 bases at V and 3 bases at J, with 9 bases in the middle. DNA of the CDR3: TGCGCCAGCAGTGTGGACAGCGACTATGGCTACACCTTC. Translated, it gives CASSVDSDYGYTF.

The chain carries TRBV18 and TRBJ1-1, with 7 bases matching TRBD1. Germline lookup yields CDR1 KGHSH and CDR2 LQKENI. J was trimmed by 4 bases and V by 1 base; bases with no gene match: 3. This CDR3 is 14 amino acids long. The CDR3 loop reads CASSPQGAFTEAFF. The CDR3 nucleotides read TGTGCCAGCTCACCACAGGGGGCGTTCACTGAAGCTTTCTTT.

This clonotype has a count of ten or more. The junction departs from the called germline gene at one end, perhaps through a read error. The chain has TRBV7-2 and TRBJ1-2; 11 bases fit TRBD1. The germline V gene has CDR1 SGHTA and CDR2 FQGNSA. This CDR3 region has 14 residues. CDR3 loop: CASSLGTGGYGYTF. The CDR3 DNA is TGTGCCAGCAGTTTAGGGACAGGGGGCTATGGCTACACCTTC.

This CDR3 reads CASSPSGLAGNIQYF. CDR3 sequence (DNA): TGTGCCAGCAGCCCTTCCGGACTAGCGGGAAACATTCAGTACTTC. V gene TRBV9 combines with J gene TRBJ2-4; 11 nucleotides line up with TRBD2. CDR1 and CDR2 from the germline V gene are SGDLS and YYNGEE. This CDR3 contains 15 residues. Trimming cost V 4 bases and J 6 bases; bases outside gene matches: 6. The variable domain in full, with the rest retrieved from reference TRBV9 and TRBJ2-4, is DSGVTQTPKHLITATGQRVTLRCSPRSGDLSVYWYQQSLDQGLQFLIQYYNGEERAKGNILERFSAQQFPDLHSELNLSSLELGDSALYFCASSPSGLAGNIQYFGAGTRLSVL.

The chain couples TRBV20-1 to TRBJ1-2; the D is unclear. V lost 7 bases, J lost 7 bases, and 16 bases lay in between. The CDR3 has 12 amino acids. CDR1 DFQATT and CDR2 SNEGSKA come from the germline V gene (reference sequence). The CDR3 nucleotides read TGCAGTGAAGTCAGACACGAAGGTGGCTACACCTTC. Protein product: CSEVRHEGGYTF.

V is TRBV27 and J is TRBJ1-1; the match to TRBD1 covers 9 bases. Germline V gives CDR1 MNHEY, CDR2 SMNVEV (reference sequence). V shed 2 bases, J shed 3 bases, and the junction held 1 base outside the gene matches. CDR3 length: 14 amino acids. CDR3: CASSLTGGYTEAFF. In nucleotides, the CDR3 is TGTGCCAGCAGTTTAACAGGGGGCTACACTGAAGCTTTCTTT.

CDR3 amino acids: CATSDLTRGNEQFF. In DNA, the CDR3 is TGTGCCACCAGTGATTTGACCAGGGGTAATGAGCAGTTCTTC. The chain links TRBV24-1 to TRBJ2-1, with D tentatively TRBD1 (6 bases). Germline-derived CDR1 and CDR2 are KGHDR and SFDVKD. V was cut by 0 bases and J by 7 bases, with 9 bases left in between. The CDR3 has 14 residues.

The rearrangement links TRBV7-9 to TRBJ2-7; 7 nucleotides line up with TRBD1. The CDR3 runs 11 residues. Trimming cost V 4 bases and J 11 bases; bases outside gene matches: 5. The germline gives CDR1 SEHNR, CDR2 FQNEAQ (reference sequence). The CDR3 reads CASSSDREKYF. The CDR3 nucleotides are TGTGCCAGCAGCTCCGACAGGGAGAAGTACTTC.

The V gene is TRBV20-1, the J gene TRBJ1-5; D may be TRBD1 (5 bases). Germline-derived CDR1 and CDR2 are DFQATT and SNEGSKA (reference sequence). CDR3 size: 13 residues. V was shortened by 8 bases and J by 3 bases, with 14 bases between the two germline ends. The CDR3 loop reads CSTRGTANQPQHF. Here the CDR3 DNA reads TGCAGTACGAGAGGGACCGCCAATCAGCCCCAGCATTTT.

CDR3 sequence (DNA): TGCGCCAGCAGCTTGGACCAGTACACAGATACGCAGTATTTT. It yields the protein CASSLDQYTDTQYF. The chain has TRBV5-1 and TRBJ2-3; D is uncertain. The germline CDR1 and CDR2 sequences are SGHRS and YFSETQ. The CDR3 contains 14 residues. Between the trimmed V and J ends, which lost 0 bases and 2 bases, there was a span of 7 bases.

This clonotype was counted between two and nine times. The chain has TRBV6-5 and TRBJ2-6; 7 bases align to TRBD1. Germline V gene lookup returns CDR1 MNHEY and CDR2 SVGAGI. J gave up 14 bases and V 0 bases, and 1 base lay outside the gene matches. The CDR3 contains 12 residues. The CDR3 DNA reads TGTGCCAGCAGTTACTCGACAGGGATCCTGACTTTC. Its translation: CASSYSTGILTF.

This clonotype was counted many times. The chain has TRBV2 and TRBJ1-4; D is ambiguous. Trimming stripped 4 bases from V and 12 bases from J, with 15 bases between. CDR1 and CDR2 from the germline V gene are SNHLY and FYNNEI. The length of the CDR3 is 13 residues. CDR3 coding DNA: TGTGCCAGCAGTGTCGGGCAGATGTTGGAACTGTTTTTT. Protein product: CASSVGQMLELFF.

The V and J genes are TRBV19 and TRBJ2-3; 9 nucleotides line up with TRBD2. The length of the CDR3 is 15 residues. V was pared by 7 bases and J by 2 bases, with 7 bases of the junction left unmatched. Germline V lookup: CDR1 LNHDA, CDR2 SQIVND (reference sequence). The CDR3 is CASTDSGGHTDTQYF. Written as DNA, the CDR3 is TGTGCCAGTACCGATAGCGGGGGCCACACAGATACGCAGTATTTT.

This clonotype was found a few times. The rearrangement uses TRBV5-1 and TRBJ2-5; D is undetermined. Germline lookup yields CDR1 SGHRS and CDR2 YFSETQ. The CDR3 length is 11 residues. The V and J ends lost 2 bases and 5 bases respectively, with 4 bases between them. The CDR3 DNA is TGCGCCAGCAGCTTTGACGAGACCCAGTACTTC. It specifies CASSFDETQYF.

This clonotype was found a few times. V usage is TRBV2 and J usage is TRBJ2-7; maybe TRBD2 (5 bases). The CDR3 has 14 amino acids. The germline gives CDR1 SNHLY, CDR2 FYNNEI. The V end lost 2 bases, the J end lost 2 bases, and 10 bases lay between the germline ends. This CDR3 reads CASSESGLAYEQYF. For the CDR3, the DNA is TGTGCCAGCAGTGAATCGGGGTTGGCCTACGAGCAGTACTTC.

The rearrangement joins TRBV20-1 to TRBJ1-5; D ambiguous. The V end lost 2 bases, the J end lost 3 bases, and 11 bases lay between the germline ends. Germline V gene lookup returns CDR1 DFQATT and CDR2 SNEGSKA (reference sequence). The CDR3 is 14 amino acids. The chain's CDR3 is CSARLPGHNQPQHF. CDR3 DNA sequence: TGCAGTGCTAGACTTCCGGGCCACAATCAGCCCCAGCATTTT.

This rearrangement joins TRBV6-5 to TRBJ2-2, with TRBD2 matching 12 bases. This CDR3 has 17 residues. Trimming cost V 4 bases and J 3 bases; bases outside gene matches: 6. CDR1 is MNHEY, CDR2 SVGAGI, per germline. CDR3 DNA sequence: TGTGCCAGCAGTTCCGGGGGACTAGCGGGTCACACCGGGGAGCTGTTTTTT. Translating gives CASSSGGLAGHTGELFF.

The chain uses TRBV20-1 and TRBJ1-3, with D unresolved. In germline, CDR1 is DFQATT, CDR2 SNEGSKA (reference sequence). This CDR3 region has 15 residues. Trimming pared 2 bases from V and 4 bases from J, leaving 15 bases between. The CDR3 DNA reads TGCAGTGCTAGACGGGCGGGCACTGGAGGAAACACCATATATTTT. Translation: CSARRAGTGGNTIYF.

The chain recombines TRBV30 with TRBJ1-5; D gene uncertain. This CDR3 is built from 14 residues. Looked up from germline, CDR1 is GTSNPN and CDR2 is SVGIG (reference sequence). The germline V and J ends were trimmed by 2 bases and 4 bases, with 12 bases remaining between them. The CDR3 reads CAWSIGVRNQPQHF. The CDR3, as DNA: TGTGCCTGGAGTATCGGCGTTCGGAATCAGCCCCAGCATTTT.

The rearrangement links TRBV7-9 to TRBJ1-1; TRBD1 matches at 7 bases. CDR1 is SEHNR, CDR2 FQNEAQ, per germline (reference sequence). With 11 bases clipped from V and 4 bases from J, the junction kept 16 bases outside the gene matches. CDR3 size: 15 residues. DNA for the CDR3: TGTGCCGTCAACTCGTACAGGGGAGAGGGCACTGAAGCTTTCTTT. Translation: CAVNSYRGEGTEAFF.

The gene calls are TRBV10-3 and TRBJ1-5, with 9 bases matching TRBD1. The germline CDR1 and CDR2 sequences are ENHRY and SYGVKD. The CDR3 runs to 17 residues. Trimming took 2 bases from V and 5 from J; bases not matched to a gene: 10. The CDR3 region is CAISEEGGQGLHQPQHF. The DNA for the CDR3 is TGTGCCATCAGTGAGGAGGGGGGACAGGGCCTTCATCAGCCCCAGCATTTT.

This chain uses TRBV2 with TRBJ1-4; the match to TRBD1 covers 7 bases. Germline V gene data show CDR1 as SNHLY and CDR2 as FYNNEI. Trimming removed 5 bases from V and 0 bases from J; junction bases left unmatched: 6. CDR3 length equals 16 residues. The DNA for the CDR3 is TGTGCCAGCAGTTCAACAGGGGTTGCAACTAATGAAAAACTGTTTTTT. Its protein product is CASSSTGVATNEKLFF.

This clonotype was recorded many times. The chain combines TRBV28 with TRBJ1-6; D possibly corresponds to TRBD1 (5 bases). Per the germline V gene, CDR1 is MDHEN and CDR2 is SYDVKM. Trimming cost V 7 bases and J 10 bases, with 29 bases left between them. The CDR3 has 18 amino acids. The CDR3 spells CASTLGPGRPSWPSPLHF. The CDR3 bases are TGTGCCAGCACCCTAGGACCGGGACGGCCAAGTTGGCCCTCACCCCTCCACTTT.

This clonotype occurred a few times. This chain links TRBV25-1 with TRBJ2-4; 7 bases fit TRBD2. CDR1 and CDR2 from the germline V gene are MGHDK and SYGVNS. With V trimmed by 3 bases and J by 3 bases, 2 bases remained unmatched. CDR3 size: 14 residues. CDR3 loop: CASSEGRDKNIQYF. The CDR3 DNA is TGTGCCAGCAGTGAGGGGAGGGACAAAAACATTCAGTACTTC.

V is TRBV7-9 and J is TRBJ2-1, with TRBD1 as a possible D gene (5 bases). The V gene's germline CDR1 is SEHNR and CDR2 FQNEAQ (reference sequence). The length of the CDR3 is 15 residues. With 6 bases removed from V and 3 bases from J, the gap between germline ends came to 15 bases. The CDR3 reads CASSQVRDLYNEQFF. In nucleotides, the CDR3 is TGTGCCAGCAGTCAAGTCAGGGATCTCTACAATGAGCAGTTCTTC.